The 5 T cell receptor beta chains presented below share a single source sample, sequenced in a study of CXCR3-negative and CXCR3-positive naive CD8 T cells. Study findings and constraints: More hydrophobic TRB CDR3s were found in CXCR3-positive naive cells than in CXCR3-negative naive cells.

The method, 5' RACE with UMI labels, was used to prepare the TRB cDNA libraries. One entry per CDR3 protein, without DNA, is what TCRdb gives after re-calling the 5' RACE reads. Its clone listing holds around 88,000 distinct CDR3 sequences. For these TCRs, the target antigens are not known. Sequenced sample: naive CXCR3+ CD8+ T cells from blood. Subset noted: CD45RO-CCR7+CD27+CD95- naive CD8+ T cells expressing CXCR3 (TNR3+). The receptors stem from a human donor in good health. Some clones in this sample may be carry-over from other donors' samples.

V usage is TRBV28 and J usage is TRBJ2-7; TCRdb's D call of TRBD1 is untestable without DNA. Per germline, CDR1 MDHEN and CDR2 SYDVKM. The CDR3 totals 16 residues. The CDR3 loop is CASSFPRGGTAYEQYF. The full variable domain, with the rest looked up from reference TRBV28 and TRBJ2-7, is DVKVTQSSRYLVKRTGEKVFLECVQDMDHENMFWYRQDPGLGLRLIYFSYDVKMKEKGDIPEGYSVSREKKERFSLILESASTNQTSMYLCASSFPRGGTAYEQYFGPGTRLTVT.

The chain couples TRBV25-1 to TRBJ2-1; no DNA is available, so the TRBD1 call from TCRdb remains unchecked. CDR3 length: 15 amino acids. Germline CDR1 reads MGHDK; CDR2 reads SYGVNS. CDR3 in amino acids: CASSEWTGLRNEQFF.

The chain combines TRBV6-2 or TRBV6-3 with TRBJ2-1; TCRdb lists TRBD2, though no DNA is available to test this call. The CDR3 runs to 17 residues. The V gene's germline CDR1 is MNHEY and CDR2 SVGEGT. The CDR3 spells CASSYSRGLAGANEQFF.

The rearrangement uses TRBV29-1 and TRBJ1-2; TCRdb outputs TRBD1, but without DNA this stays unchecked. CDR1 is SQVTM and CDR2 is ANQGSEA in the germline V gene. This CDR3 is built from 15 residues. Here the CDR3 reads CSVLPGQSSNYGYTF.

J is TRBJ2-1 and V is TRBV7-9; TCRdb gives TRBD1 as the D gene, but with no DNA this cannot be confirmed. The CDR3 sequence is 12 residues long. Looked up from germline, CDR1 is SEHNR and CDR2 is FQNEAQ (reference sequence). CDR3 amino acids: CASSSTGKWQFF.